A single T cell receptor beta chain is shown here with its context. Its cognate antigen is unknown. The source of the sample is a study of shared clonotypes between healthy human individuals. Findings and caveats of the study: Relative to their counterparts shared across all four donors, non-shared clonotypes exhibited diminished generation probabilities.

Profiling relied on immunoSEQ multiplex PCR, and the TCRdb table lists in-frame clones only, not all of them. The sample has around 200,000 clones; 80% to 95% are singletons. This CDR3 is 15 amino acids long. From germline, CDR1 is MNHEY and CDR2 SVGAGI. Trimming removed 7 bases from V and 8 bases from J, with 23 bases in between. This chain joins TRBV6-5 and TRBJ1-2; D unclear. The TCR was taken from a woman aged 25 to 39 in good health. The sample comprised naive CD4+ T cells sorted from blood. Subset here: CD45RA+ positively selected. In DNA form, the CDR3 reads TGTGCCAGCATTTCATCGTCTACCCTTAAGACGGGCTACACCTTC. This translates into CASISSSTLKTGYTF.